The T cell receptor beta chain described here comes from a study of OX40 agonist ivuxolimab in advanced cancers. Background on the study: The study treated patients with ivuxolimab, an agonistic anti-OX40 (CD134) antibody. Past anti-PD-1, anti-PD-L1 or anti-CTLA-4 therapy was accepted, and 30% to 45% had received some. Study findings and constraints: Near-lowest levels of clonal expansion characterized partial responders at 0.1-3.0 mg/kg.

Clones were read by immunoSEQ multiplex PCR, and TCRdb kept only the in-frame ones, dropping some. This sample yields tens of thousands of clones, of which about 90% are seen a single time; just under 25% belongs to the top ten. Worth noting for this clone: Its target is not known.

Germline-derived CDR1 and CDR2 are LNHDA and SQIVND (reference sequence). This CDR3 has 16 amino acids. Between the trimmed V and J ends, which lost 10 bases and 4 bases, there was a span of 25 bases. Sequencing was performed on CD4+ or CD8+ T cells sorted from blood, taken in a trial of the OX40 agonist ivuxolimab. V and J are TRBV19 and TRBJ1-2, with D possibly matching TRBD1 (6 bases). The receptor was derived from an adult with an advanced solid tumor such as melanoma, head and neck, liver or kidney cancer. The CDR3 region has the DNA TGTGCCACCTCTCACCTGGGGGCAGCTAATTCCTATGGCTACACCTTC. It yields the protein CATSHLGAANSYGYTF.